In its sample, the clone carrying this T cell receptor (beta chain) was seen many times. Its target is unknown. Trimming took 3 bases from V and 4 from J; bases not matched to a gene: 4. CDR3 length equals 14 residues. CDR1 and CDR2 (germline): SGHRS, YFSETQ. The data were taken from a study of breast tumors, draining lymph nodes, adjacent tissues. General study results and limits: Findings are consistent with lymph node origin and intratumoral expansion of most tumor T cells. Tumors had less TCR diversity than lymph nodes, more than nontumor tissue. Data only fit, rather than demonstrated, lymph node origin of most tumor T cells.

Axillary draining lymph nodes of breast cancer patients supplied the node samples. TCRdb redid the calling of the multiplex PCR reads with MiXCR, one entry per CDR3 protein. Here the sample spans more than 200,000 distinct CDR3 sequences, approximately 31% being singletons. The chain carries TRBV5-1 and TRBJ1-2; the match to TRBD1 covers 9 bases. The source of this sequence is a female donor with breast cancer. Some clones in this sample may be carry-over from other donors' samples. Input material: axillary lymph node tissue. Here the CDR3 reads CASSSTGGIYGYTF. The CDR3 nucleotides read TGCGCCAGCAGCTCGACAGGGGGGATCTATGGCTACACCTTC. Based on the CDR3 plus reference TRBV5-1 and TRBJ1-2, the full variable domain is KAGVTQTPRYLIKTRGQQVTLSCSPISGHRSVSWYQQTPGQGLQFLFEYFSETQRNKGNFPGRFSGRQFSNSRSEMNVSTLELGDSALYLCASSSTGGIYGYTFGSGTRLTVV.